These T cell receptor beta chains were read from a single sample in a study of T-cell reconstitution after alpha-beta-depleted transplantation in children. TCRdb reprocessed the PCR reads with MiXCR, giving one entry per CDR3 protein. In the table there are around 700,000 distinct CDR3 sequences, less than 15% of which are singletons. The sample was PBMCs, taken before TCRalphabeta/CD19-depleted stem cell transplant. These receptor sequences come from a girl under 10 years old with congenital amegakaryocytic thrombocytopenia, due to receive a stem cell transplant. The CDR3 runs from the conserved cysteine through the conserved F or W. A D gene is named only where the DNA matches it firmly.

V gene: TRBV7-9
D gene: NA
J gene: TRBJ1-2
CDR3 protein: CASTPLGAAFYGYTF

V gene: TRBV4-1
D gene: NA
J gene: TRBJ2-7
CDR3 protein: CASSQEVQQGYEQYF

V gene: TRBV27
D gene: NA
J gene: TRBJ2-7
CDR3 protein: CASSLYIQDKLTEQYF

V gene: TRBV14
D gene: NA
J gene: TRBJ2-2
CDR3 protein: CASTLSHTSPGELFF

V gene: TRBV14
D gene: NA
J gene: TRBJ2-3
CDR3 protein: CASSHYSPEVTDTQYF

V gene: TRBV7-2
D gene: NA
J gene: TRBJ2-1
CDR3 protein: CASSLVRVEQFF

V gene: TRBV28
D gene: TRBD2
J gene: TRBJ2-3
CDR3 protein: CATILPGLAATDTQYF

V gene: TRBV19
D gene: TRBD2
J gene: TRBJ2-1
CDR3 protein: CASSIIGGSSYNEQFF

V gene: TRBV9
D gene: TRBD1
J gene: TRBJ2-1
CDR3 protein: CASSVGPGGQGGNEQFF

V gene: TRBV27
D gene: TRBD2
J gene: TRBJ2-1
CDR3 protein: CASTWTSGRNEQFF

V gene: TRBV5-1
D gene: TRBD1
J gene: TRBJ1-2
CDR3 protein: CASSSGQNYGYTF

V gene: TRBV7-9
D gene: NA
J gene: TRBJ2-1
CDR3 protein: CASSLRAPREQFF

V gene: TRBV7-9
D gene: NA
J gene: TRBJ2-2
CDR3 protein: CASSLALGGELFF

V gene: TRBV19
D gene: TRBD1
J gene: TRBJ2-7
CDR3 protein: CASTPGQVGYEQYF

V gene: TRBV7-9
D gene: TRBD2
J gene: TRBJ2-7
CDR3 protein: CASSLDSGRSHEQYF

V gene: TRBV18
D gene: TRBD2
J gene: TRBJ2-1
CDR3 protein: CASSPNTGTSGYNEQFF

V gene: TRBV28
D gene: TRBD2
J gene: TRBJ2-5
CDR3 protein: CASSFLRLAGGPKTQYF

V gene: TRBV30
D gene: NA
J gene: TRBJ2-1
CDR3 protein: CACWGQGNYNEQFF

V gene: TRBV7-8
D gene: TRBD1
J gene: TRBJ2-7
CDR3 protein: CASSFQGATYEQYF

V gene: TRBV7-9
D gene: TRBD1
J gene: TRBJ1-2
CDR3 protein: CASRTWGAGGGYTF

V gene: TRBV14
D gene: NA
J gene: TRBJ2-1
CDR3 protein: CASSQHSNSDPFF

V gene: TRBV4-1
D gene: NA
J gene: TRBJ2-1
CDR3 protein: CASSQETPGEQFF

V gene: TRBV28
D gene: NA
J gene: TRBJ2-2
CDR3 protein: CASSLLGRDGTGELFF

V gene: TRBV9
D gene: TRBD2
J gene: TRBJ2-1
CDR3 protein: CASSVAGTSGVREQFF

V gene: TRBV27
D gene: NA
J gene: TRBJ2-7
CDR3 protein: CASSVLSSYEQYF

V gene: TRBV7-3
D gene: NA
J gene: TRBJ2-1
CDR3 protein: CASSPERTVLLSDEQFF

V gene: TRBV5-6
D gene: NA
J gene: TRBJ1-1
CDR3 protein: CASSLPPGGRAEAFF

V gene: TRBV7-7
D gene: NA
J gene: TRBJ2-1
CDR3 protein: CASSLDGSDEQFF

V gene: TRBV29-1
D gene: NA
J gene: TRBJ1-2
CDR3 protein: CSVVFGANYGYTF

V gene: TRBV21-1
D gene: NA
J gene: TRBJ1-1
CDR3 protein: CASSKDRRTGGAGYTEAFF

V gene: TRBV18
D gene: NA
J gene: TRBJ2-2
CDR3 protein: CASSPRDRSNTGELFF